This T cell receptor beta chain came from a study of T cell responses to AZD1222 COVID-19 vaccine. Findings of the study overall: Regions 160-218 and 743-854 dominated among vaccine-associated CD4 TCRs spanning spike. White British people made up most donors, females outnumbered males, and clonal diversity was possibly underestimated. A reported finding is that nearly half of spike-specific TCRs target unmutated variant regions.

Trimming at V came to 1 base and at J to 3 bases, leaving 7 bases not matched to a gene. The CDR3 spans 16 residues. Germline lookup yields CDR1 MNHNS and CDR2 SASEGT. A note on this clone: Its matching antigen is unknown.

The table came from immunoSEQ multiplex PCR; TCRdb's copy has only in-frame clones and leaves some out. The repertoire holds 130,000 to 150,000 clones, with 85% to 95% as singletons. The J gene is TRBJ1-2, the V gene TRBV6-1, with 8 bases matching TRBD1. The TCR was taken from an adult who had recovered from COVID-19. Source: peripheral blood, taken after recovery from COVID-19. CDR3 protein: CASSEVGGQGDYGYTF. The CDR3 DNA sequence: TGTGCCAGCAGTGAAGTAGGCGGACAGGGTGACTATGGCTACACCTTC.